This T cell receptor (beta chain) was sequenced for a study of human CD8 memory T cell subsets. Study-level findings and limits: Estimates that used Chao1 suggested higher diversity in stem-like memory T cells than in precursor exhausted T cells.

The germline gives CDR1 MDHEN, CDR2 SYDVKM. This CDR3 has 16 residues. Exhausted-like traits marked the TPEX cells, which were CCR7+ PD-1+ TIGIT+ early memory CD8+ T cells. Enrichment for total CD8+ T cells was performed by negative magnetic separation. RNA came from duplicate vials of some 140,000 sorted CD8+ T cells per subset. To note about this clonotype: Its antigen remains unknown.

Generation of TCR beta libraries used UMI-labeled 5' RACE. TCRdb reprocessed the 5' RACE reads; each CDR3 protein has one entry and no DNA is given. Its table lists over 8,000 distinct CDR3 sequences. The sequence derives from a human donor in good health. The sample was CD8+ T cells from PBMCs. The rearrangement joins TRBV28 to TRBJ2-5; TCRdb names TRBD2, which stays unverified in the absence of DNA. The chain's CDR3 is CASTSRLALRPETQYF.